This T cell receptor beta chain was captured in a study of control samples from healthy donors and cancer patients. This table comes from immunoSEQ multiplex PCR, and its TCRdb copy is limited to in-frame clones, with some not included. The sample yields approximately 72,000 clones, 70% to 90% seen once. V dropped 3 bases and J dropped 8 bases, with 5 bases sitting between them. The length of the CDR3 is 10 residues. CDR1 SQVTM and CDR2 ANQGSEA come from the germline V gene. The J gene is TRBJ1-3, the V gene TRBV29-1; no clear D. The clonotype originates from a man in his fifties or sixties in good health. Specimen: blood. CDR3 nucleotides: TGCAGCGTTGACTCCGACACCATATATTTT. This translates into CSVDSDTIYF.